The 10 T cell receptor beta chains below all came from one sample that was sequenced in a study of PD-1 blockade in classical Hodgkin lymphoma. The time point is: cycle 4 day 1 (C4D1), after 6 weeks of nivolumab. Following autologous stem cell transplantation, relapse occurred in every patient, and exposure to brentuximab vedotin varied. Assay used: immunoSEQ multiplex PCR; TCRdb lists only in-frame clones, some missing. The table records some 90,000 clones, roughly 73% of them present only once. Sequences were derived from peripheral blood mononuclear cells (PBMCs), sampled before the fourth cycle of nivolumab. The source is a human donor with classical Hodgkin lymphoma.

This clone was picked up a small number of times. The rearrangement links TRBV10-3 to TRBJ1-6, with 9 bases identical to TRBD1. Germline-derived CDR1 and CDR2 are ENHRY and SYGVKD. Trimming took 5 bases from V and 8 from J; bases not matched to a gene: 1. This CDR3 comprises 13 residues. The CDR3 DNA reads TGTGCCATCAGTAGGGACAGGGATTCACCCCTCCACTTT. Its protein product is CAISRDRDSPLHF.

The V gene is TRBV5-4, the J gene TRBJ2-1; the D gene is possibly TRBD1 (6 bases). V shed 1 base and J shed 2 bases, with 10 bases lying between them. The CDR3 length is 15 residues. CDR1 is SGHNT, CDR2 YYREEE, per germline (reference sequence). CDR3 in DNA: TGTGCCAGCAGCTTGACAGGGAGAGCCTACAATGAGCAGTTCTTC. Amino acid sequence: CASSLTGRAYNEQFF.

This chain links TRBV18 with TRBJ2-7, with a possible D match to TRBD1 (5 bases). Germline loops: CDR1 KGHSH, CDR2 LQKENI. With 3 bases removed from V and 3 bases from J, the gap between germline ends came to 9 bases. The CDR3 is 13 residues long. CDR3 in amino acids: CASSPPGNYEQYF. CDR3 sequence (DNA): TGTGCCAGCTCACCCCCAGGGAACTACGAGCAGTACTTC. The full variable domain, rest sourced from reference TRBV18 and TRBJ2-7, is NAGVMQNPRHLVRRRGQEARLRCSPMKGHSHVYWYRQLPEEGLKFMVYLQKENIIDESGMPKERFSAEFPKEGPSILRIQQVVRGDSAAYFCASSPPGNYEQYFGPGTRLTVT.

The V and J genes are TRBV14 and TRBJ2-1, with 10 bases matching TRBD2. J lost 3 bases, V lost 5 bases, and 4 bases had no gene match. CDR3 length: 15 amino acids. Germline V lookup: CDR1 SGHDN, CDR2 FVKESK. In DNA form, the CDR3 reads TGTGCCAGCAGCATAGGACTAGCGGTCTACAATGAGCAGTTCTTC. Translating gives CASSIGLAVYNEQFF.

The V call is TRBV18, the J call TRBJ2-2; 10 bases align to TRBD1. The CDR3 sequence is 16 residues long. V shed 4 bases and J 6 bases; nucleotides not matched to a gene: 8. Germline CDR1 reads KGHSH; CDR2 reads LQKENI. The CDR3 DNA sequence: TGTGCCAGCTCACAGCCGGGACAGGGGTTCGCCGGGGAGCTGTTTTTT. Translation gives CASSQPGQGFAGELFF.

This clone was seen once. The chain employs TRBV28 and TRBJ2-7; TRBD1 matches at 7 bases. There are 12 residues in the CDR3. With V trimmed by 7 bases and J by 5 bases, 5 bases remained unmatched. Germline V gene data show CDR1 as MDHEN and CDR2 as SYDVKM. The CDR3 protein is CASTHDRDEQYF. CDR3 in DNA: TGTGCCAGCACCCACGACAGGGACGAGCAGTACTTC.

The chain couples TRBV19 to TRBJ1-1; weak D call: TRBD1 (5 bases). The CDR3 extends over 12 amino acids. CDR1 and CDR2 (germline): LNHDA, SQIVND (reference sequence). Trimming left V 0 bases short and J 6 bases short, with 5 bases between. CDR3 in DNA: TGTGCCAGTAGTATAGAAGGGGCTGAAGCTTTCTTT. Translation gives CASSIEGAEAFF.

The chain carries TRBV6-5 and TRBJ2-7, with D possibly matching TRBD1 (6 bases). Trimming stripped 0 bases from V and 2 bases from J, with 11 bases between. The germline gives CDR1 MNHEY, CDR2 SVGAGI. This CDR3 has 15 residues. CDR3 loop: CASSYSRGGAYEQYF. CDR3 bases: TGTGCCAGCAGTTACTCGAGAGGGGGAGCCTACGAGCAGTACTTC.

V usage is TRBV30 and J usage is TRBJ2-1; tentatively, D is TRBD1 (6 bases). V was shortened by 0 bases and J by 5 bases, with 8 bases between the two germline ends. This CDR3 is 13 amino acids long. CDR1 and CDR2 (germline): GTSNPN, SVGIG (reference sequence). The CDR3 region is CAWSVNRDNEQFF. DNA for the CDR3: TGTGCCTGGAGTGTAAACAGGGACAATGAGCAGTTCTTC.

The chain is built from TRBV5-4 and TRBJ2-1; TRBD2 matches 7 bases. The V gene's germline CDR1 is SGHNT and CDR2 YYREEE (reference sequence). The CDR3 is 15 amino acids. With V trimmed by 1 base and J by 5 bases, 6 bases remained unmatched. The CDR3 loop reads CASSLRLADHNEQFF. As DNA, the CDR3 is TGTGCCAGCAGCTTGAGGCTAGCGGACCACAATGAGCAGTTCTTC.